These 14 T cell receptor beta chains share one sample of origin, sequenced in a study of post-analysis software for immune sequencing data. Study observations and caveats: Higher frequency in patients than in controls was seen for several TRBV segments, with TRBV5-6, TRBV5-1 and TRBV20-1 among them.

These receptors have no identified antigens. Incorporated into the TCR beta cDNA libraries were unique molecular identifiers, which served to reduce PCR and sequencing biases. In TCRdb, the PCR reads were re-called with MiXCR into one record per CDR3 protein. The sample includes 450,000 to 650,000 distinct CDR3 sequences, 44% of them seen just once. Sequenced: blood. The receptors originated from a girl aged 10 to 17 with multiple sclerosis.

The CDR3 nucleotides are TGCGCCAGCAGCCCCCTATGGGACAGGAACACTGAAGCTTTCTTT. Protein: CASSPLWDRNTEAFF. The chain links TRBV4-1 to TRBJ1-1; 7 bases fit TRBD1. From germline, CDR1 is MGHRA and CDR2 YSYEKL. The CDR3 contains 15 residues. V was pared by 4 bases and J by 1 base, with 6 bases of the junction left unmatched.

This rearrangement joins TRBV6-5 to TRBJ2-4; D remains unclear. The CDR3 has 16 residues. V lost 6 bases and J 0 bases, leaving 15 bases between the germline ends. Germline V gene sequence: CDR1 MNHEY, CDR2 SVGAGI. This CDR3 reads CASRSLLQVAKNIQYF. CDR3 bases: TGTGCCAGCAGGTCCCTCCTCCAGGTAGCCAAAAACATTCAGTACTTC.

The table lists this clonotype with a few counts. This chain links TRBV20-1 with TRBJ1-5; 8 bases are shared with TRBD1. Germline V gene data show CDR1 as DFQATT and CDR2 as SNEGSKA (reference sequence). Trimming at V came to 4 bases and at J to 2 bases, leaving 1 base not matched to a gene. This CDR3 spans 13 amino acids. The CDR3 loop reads CSAMDRGNQPQHF. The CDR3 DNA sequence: TGCAGTGCTATGGACAGGGGCAATCAGCCCCAGCATTTT.

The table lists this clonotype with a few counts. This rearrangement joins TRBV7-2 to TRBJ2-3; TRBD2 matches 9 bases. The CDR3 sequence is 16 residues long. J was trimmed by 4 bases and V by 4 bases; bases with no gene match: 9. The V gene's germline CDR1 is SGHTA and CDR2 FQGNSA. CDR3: CASSSDSGGLADTQYF. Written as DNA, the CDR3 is TGTGCCAGCAGCTCCGACAGCGGGGGGCTTGCAGATACGCAGTATTTT.

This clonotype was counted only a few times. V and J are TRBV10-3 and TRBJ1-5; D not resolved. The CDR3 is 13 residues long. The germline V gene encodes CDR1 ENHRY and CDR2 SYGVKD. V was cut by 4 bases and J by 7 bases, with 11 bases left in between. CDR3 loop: CAISVGDLQPQHF. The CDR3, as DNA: TGTGCCATCAGTGTGGGCGATCTACAGCCCCAGCATTTT.

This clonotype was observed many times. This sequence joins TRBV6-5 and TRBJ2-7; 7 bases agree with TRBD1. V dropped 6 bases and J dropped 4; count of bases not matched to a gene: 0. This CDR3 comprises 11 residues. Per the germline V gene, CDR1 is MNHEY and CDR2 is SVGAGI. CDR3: CASRTGYEQYF. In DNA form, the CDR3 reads TGTGCCAGCAGGACAGGGTACGAGCAGTACTTC.

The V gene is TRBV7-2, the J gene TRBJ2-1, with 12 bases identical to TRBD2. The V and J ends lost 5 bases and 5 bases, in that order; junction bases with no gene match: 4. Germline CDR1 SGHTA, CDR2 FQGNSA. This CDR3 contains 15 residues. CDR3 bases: TGTGCCAGCAGCAAGGGACTAGCGGGCAACAATGAGCAGTTCTTC. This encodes CASSKGLAGNNEQFF.

CDR3 DNA sequence: TGCGCCAGCAGCCTCGACATCCTCAATGAGCAGTTCTTC. Protein: CASSLDILNEQFF. The gene calls are TRBV5-1 and TRBJ2-1; D gene unclear. This CDR3 contains 13 residues. V lost 4 bases, J lost 6 bases, and 11 bases lay in between. Germline CDR1 is SGHRS and CDR2 is YFSETQ.

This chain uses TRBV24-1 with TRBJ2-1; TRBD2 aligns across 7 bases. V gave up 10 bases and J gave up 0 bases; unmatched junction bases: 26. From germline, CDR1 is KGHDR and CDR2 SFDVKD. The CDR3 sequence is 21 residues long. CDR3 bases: TGTGCCACAGCGCCGGGGGGAGCTCCGGCGCGAGGGCCTCACTCCTACAATGAGCAGTTCTTC. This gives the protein CATAPGGAPARGPHSYNEQFF.

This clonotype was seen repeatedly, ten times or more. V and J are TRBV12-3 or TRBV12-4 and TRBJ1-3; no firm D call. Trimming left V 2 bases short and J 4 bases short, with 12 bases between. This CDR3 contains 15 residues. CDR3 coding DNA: TGTGCCAGCAGTTTAACCCTTACGACGGGAAACACCATATATTTT. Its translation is CASSLTLTTGNTIYF.

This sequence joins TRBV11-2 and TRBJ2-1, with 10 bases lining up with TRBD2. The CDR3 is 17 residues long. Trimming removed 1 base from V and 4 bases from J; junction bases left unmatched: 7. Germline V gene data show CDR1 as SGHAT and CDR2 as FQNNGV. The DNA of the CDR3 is TGTGCCAGCAGCTTAGCGGTTGGGACTAGCGCTTACAATGAGCAGTTCTTC. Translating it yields CASSLAVGTSAYNEQFF.

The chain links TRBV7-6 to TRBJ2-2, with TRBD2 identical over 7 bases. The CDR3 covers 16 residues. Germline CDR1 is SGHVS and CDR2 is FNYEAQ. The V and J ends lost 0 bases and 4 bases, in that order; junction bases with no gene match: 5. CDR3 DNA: TGTGCCAGCAGCTTAGCAAGCGCGGGGGTCACCGGGGAGCTGTTTTTT. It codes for CASSLASAGVTGELFF. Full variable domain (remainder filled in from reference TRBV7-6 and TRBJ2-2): GAGVSQSPRYKVTKRGQDVALRCDPISGHVSLYWYRQALGQGPEFLTYFNYEAQQDKSGLPNDRFSAERPEGSISTLTIQRTEQRDSAMYRCASSLASAGVTGELFFGEGSRLTVL.

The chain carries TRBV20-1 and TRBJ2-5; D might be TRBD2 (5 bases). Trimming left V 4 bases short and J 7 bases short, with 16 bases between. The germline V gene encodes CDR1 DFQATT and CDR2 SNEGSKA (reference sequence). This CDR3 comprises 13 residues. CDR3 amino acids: CSAKAVSLGTQYF. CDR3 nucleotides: TGCAGTGCTAAAGCGGTGTCCCTAGGGACCCAGTACTTC.

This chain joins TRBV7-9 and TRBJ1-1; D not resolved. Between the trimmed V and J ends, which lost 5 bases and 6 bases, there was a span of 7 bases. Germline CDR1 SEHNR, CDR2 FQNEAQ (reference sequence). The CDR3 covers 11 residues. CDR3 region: CASSPYPEAFF. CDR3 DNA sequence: TGTGCCAGCAGCCCCTACCCTGAAGCTTTCTTT. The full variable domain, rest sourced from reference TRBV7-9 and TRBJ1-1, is DTGVSQNPRHKITKRGQNVTFRCDPISEHNRLYWYRQTLGQGPEFLTYFQNEAQLEKSRLLSDRFSAERPKGSFSTLEIQRTEQGDSAMYLCASSPYPEAFFGQGTRLTVV.